These 23 T cell receptor beta chains were sequenced from one sample in a study of patients and donors after allogeneic stem cell transplantation. TCRdb ran MiXCR on the RT-PCR reads and lists one entry per CDR3 protein. The repertoire consists of roughly 150,000 distinct CDR3 sequences, with roughly 22% occurring once and the leading ten covering roughly 26%. Sequencing used blood, either unsorted or a sorted T cell fraction (not recorded which). The receptor source for this set is a human donor who was either an allogeneic HSCT recipient or a stem cell or donor lymphocyte infusion donor (not recorded which). It is not recorded whose cells these are; they may come from a transplant donor.

This clonotype was detected once. The rearrangement uses TRBV30 and TRBJ2-3, with 9 bases aligning to TRBD2. This CDR3 has 15 amino acids. V dropped 0 bases and J dropped 4; count of bases not matched to a gene: 5. Germline lookup yields CDR1 GTSNPN and CDR2 SVGIG (reference sequence). The CDR3 coding sequence is TGTGCCTGGAGTGTAGGCGGGGGGGCCGCAGATACGCAGTATTTT. It specifies CAWSVGGGAADTQYF.

This clonotype was observed a handful of times. The chain carries TRBV12-3 or TRBV12-4 and TRBJ1-1; tentatively, D is TRBD1 (5 bases). Trimming left V 10 bases short and J 1 base short, with 19 bases between. The CDR3 extends over 15 amino acids. The CDR3 loop reads CANVFGGLGNTEAFF. The CDR3, as DNA: TGTGCCAACGTGTTCGGGGGTTTAGGGAACACTGAAGCTTTCTTT.

The chain is built from TRBV2 and TRBJ1-2; TRBD1 aligns across 9 bases. This CDR3 is built from 14 residues. The germline CDR1 and CDR2 sequences are SNHLY and FYNNEI. The V and J ends lost 6 bases and 4 bases, in that order; junction bases with no gene match: 6. The CDR3 is CASRGQGLIYGYTF. Here the CDR3 DNA reads TGTGCCAGCAGGGGACAGGGCCTTATCTATGGCTACACCTTC.

This clonotype was counted a few times. The V gene is TRBV18, the J gene TRBJ1-4; D is ambiguous. Trimming cost V 6 bases and J 5 bases, with 10 bases left between them. Germline CDR1 and CDR2: KGHSH and LQKENI. This CDR3 is built from 13 residues. CDR3 residues: CASSEGGNEKLFF. The CDR3 DNA reads TGTGCCAGCTCTGAGGGCGGAAATGAAAAACTGTTTTTT.

V gene TRBV6-5 combines with J gene TRBJ2-7; 9 bases agree with TRBD1. V gave up 6 bases and J gave up 4 bases; unmatched junction bases: 7. The CDR3 contains 14 residues. Germline V CDR1 and CDR2: MNHEY, SVGAGI. The CDR3 DNA reads TGTGCCAGCAGCCTCGGACAGGGGATTTACGAGCAGTACTTC. Protein sequence: CASSLGQGIYEQYF.

There are many counts of this clonotype. This sequence joins TRBV18 and TRBJ2-4; TRBD2 agrees at 7 bases. The CDR3 totals 14 residues. Germline lookup yields CDR1 KGHSH and CDR2 LQKENI. J gave up 7 bases and V 5 bases, and 8 bases lay outside the gene matches. The CDR3 reads CASSTGLEGNIQYF. The DNA for the CDR3 is TGTGCCAGCTCAACCGGACTAGAGGGGAACATTCAGTACTTC.

The chain is built from TRBV6-6 and TRBJ1-1; D call uncertain. Trimming took off 2 bases at V and 1 base at J, with 5 bases between the two ends. This CDR3 has 13 amino acids. The germline V gene encodes CDR1 MNHNY and CDR2 SVGAGI (reference sequence). The CDR3 DNA follows: TGTGCCAGCAGTTACCCCGAGAACACTGAAGCTTTCTTT. Protein sequence: CASSYPENTEAFF.

Only a few counts were recorded for this clonotype. The genes are TRBV15 and TRBJ1-2; tentative D call: TRBD1 (5 bases). This CDR3 has 15 residues. Trimming shortened V by 4 bases and J by 2 bases, and 14 bases separated the two germline ends. Germline values: CDR1 LNHNV, CDR2 YYDKDF (reference sequence). This chain's CDR3 is CATSKRDRINYGYTF. CDR3 nucleotide sequence: TGTGCCACCAGCAAACGGGACCGAATAAACTATGGCTACACCTTC.

This clonotype was seen more than once but under ten times. The chain joins TRBV15 to TRBJ1-1, with D possibly being TRBD1 (5 bases). This CDR3 spans 13 amino acids. V was trimmed by 0 bases and J by 7 bases, leaving 9 bases between them. The germline CDR1 and CDR2 sequences are LNHNV and YYDKDF (reference sequence). The CDR3 nucleotides read TGTGCCACCAGCAGAGACGGACATAATGAAGCTTTCTTT. Residues: CATSRDGHNEAFF.

On this clonotype: This clone may be a read error of a much larger clone one base away. Because the CDR3's place on the DNA is in doubt, the DNA is left out and the CDR3 is given as listed by TCRdb. The chain is built from TRBV6-5 and TRBJ1-3; the listed D gene, TRBD1, was not tested against the DNA. Counting both end residues, the CDR3 totals 15 amino acids. Germline V lookup: CDR1 MNHEY, CDR2 SVGAGI. The CDR3 loop is CATLTGVGSGNTLYF.

The chain employs TRBV20-1 and TRBJ1-5; unclear D gene. This CDR3 region has 14 residues. The V gene's germline CDR1 is DFQATT and CDR2 SNEGSKA (reference sequence). The CDR3 DNA sequence: TGCAGCGCCGTTGAGGGCCCTAGCAATCAGCCCCAGCATTTT. Residues: CSAVEGPSNQPQHF.

The chain combines TRBV5-1 with TRBJ2-3, with D uncertain. Germline values: CDR1 SGHRS, CDR2 YFSETQ. V lost 0 bases and J 2 bases, leaving 13 bases between the germline ends. The CDR3 sequence is 16 residues long. In nucleotides, the CDR3 is TGCGCCAGCAGCTTGGACTGGGTGGAGATCACAGATACGCAGTATTTT. Translation gives CASSLDWVEITDTQYF.

This clonotype appeared a single time. The CDR3 coding sequence is TGTGCCAGCAGCTTAGGCGGGCGGGAGGTTGACAATGAGCAGTTCTTC. Translated, it gives CASSLGGREVDNEQFF. This chain connects TRBV11-3 to TRBJ2-1; 8 bases map to TRBD2. The germline V gene has CDR1 SGHNT and CDR2 YENEEA. This CDR3 is 16 amino acids long. The trim removed 1 base at V and 5 bases at J, leaving 7 bases unmatched.

The rearrangement joins TRBV11-2 to TRBJ2-3; TRBD2 agrees at 7 bases. This CDR3 has 12 amino acids. V lost 5 bases and J lost 11; bases outside the gene matches: 7. The germline CDR1 and CDR2 sequences are SGHAT and FQNNGV. The CDR3 protein is CASSQSPGGQYF. DNA for the CDR3: TGTGCCAGCAGCCAAAGTCCGGGGGGGCAGTATTTT.

V gene TRBV10-3 combines with J gene TRBJ2-3, with 11 bases aligning to TRBD2. The ends lost 10 bases at V and 2 bases at J; junction bases unmatched: 8. The CDR3 covers 15 residues. Germline V lookup: CDR1 ENHRY, CDR2 SYGVKD. The CDR3 sequence: CASGTSGFLTDTQYF. CDR3 DNA: TGTGCCAGCGGGACTAGCGGTTTTCTCACAGATACGCAGTATTTT.

The table lists this clonotype with a few counts. The rearrangement uses TRBV7-8 and TRBJ2-1, with 10 bases identical to TRBD2. Germline CDR1 reads SGHVS; CDR2 reads FQNEAQ. The CDR3 is made up of 15 amino acids. With 2 bases clipped from V and 9 bases from J, the junction kept 7 bases outside the gene matches. The CDR3 bases are TGTGCCAGCAGCTTATCGAGCGGGGGGGCAGGTGAGCAGTTCTTC. As protein: CASSLSSGGAGEQFF.

This clonotype has only a few counts. The genes are TRBV20-1 and TRBJ2-3; D possibly corresponds to TRBD2 (6 bases). Per the germline V gene, CDR1 is DFQATT and CDR2 is SNEGSKA (reference sequence). Trimming removed 5 bases at V and 2 bases at J, with 23 bases between. The CDR3 is made up of 17 amino acids. In nucleotides, the CDR3 is TGCAGTGCTGGACCGGGACTCCCTTCCCCCTACACAGATACGCAGTATTTT. It translates to CSAGPGLPSPYTDTQYF.

The chain combines TRBV5-6 with TRBJ2-7; perhaps TRBD1 as D (5 bases). Germline values: CDR1 SGHDT, CDR2 YYEEEE. The CDR3 has 13 residues. Deletions cut 4 bases from V and 1 base from J, with 9 bases between. CDR3 residues: CASSQDSSYEQYF. DNA of the CDR3: TGTGCCAGCAGCCAAGACAGTTCCTACGAGCAGTACTTC.

The chain uses TRBV20-1 and TRBJ1-6; tentatively, D is TRBD1 (5 bases). The CDR3 totals 13 residues. The V end was cut by 7 bases, the J end by 0 bases, with 7 bases between. Germline V gene sequence: CDR1 DFQATT, CDR2 SNEGSKA (reference sequence). CDR3 in DNA: TGCAGTGGGAGGGGCTCCTATAATTCACCCCTCCACTTT. This encodes CSGRGSYNSPLHF.

The table lists this clonotype with a few counts. The rearrangement joins TRBV27 to TRBJ2-1, with 7 positions matching TRBD2. CDR3 size: 14 residues. The V and J ends lost 10 bases and 7 bases, in that order; junction bases with no gene match: 13. CDR1 is MNHEY, CDR2 SMNVEV, per germline (reference sequence). CDR3 protein: CATLTSFSGNEQFF. The CDR3 coding sequence is TGTGCCACTCTGACTAGCTTCAGTGGGAATGAGCAGTTCTTC.

This sequence joins TRBV29-1 and TRBJ1-1; D is perhaps TRBD1 (5 bases). The V end lost 2 bases, the J end lost 0 bases, and 7 bases lay between the germline ends. The CDR3 is made up of 13 amino acids. Germline V gene sequence: CDR1 SQVTM, CDR2 ANQGSEA. CDR3 nucleotides: TGCAGCGTTGAACTGACAGTGAACACTGAAGCTTTCTTT. Translation: CSVELTVNTEAFF.

J is TRBJ1-2 and V is TRBV20-1; D is ambiguous. The CDR3 spans 11 residues. Germline V CDR1 and CDR2: DFQATT, SNEGSKA (reference sequence). Trimming cost V 5 bases and J 4 bases, with 8 bases left between them. CDR3 protein: CSAPDGYGYTF. The CDR3 region has the DNA TGCAGTGCTCCGGACGGCTATGGCTACACCTTC.

This clonotype was observed a few times. The chain carries TRBV11-2 and TRBJ2-1; D gene ambiguous. Germline CDR1 and CDR2: SGHAT and FQNNGV. Trimming removed 2 bases from V and 12 bases from J, with 11 bases in between. CDR3 length: 12 amino acids. The CDR3 is CASSLSGSGQFF. The CDR3 nucleotides are TGTGCCAGCAGCTTAAGTGGGTCAGGGCAGTTCTTC.